This T cell receptor beta chain emerged from a study of T cell repertoires in cytomegalovirus infection. This clonotype showed up just a few times. Its antigen is as yet unknown. Regarding the study as a whole: HLA-C-restricted CMV-specific TCR beta clonotypes prevailed in the ex vivo response. Summed frequency of public TCR beta families distinguished CMV carriers with the relevant HLA.

From the reads, TCRdb called clonotypes with MiXCR, one entry per CDR3 protein. The sample yields approximately 130,000 distinct CDR3 sequences, more than 20% seen once. Germline lookup yields CDR1 DFQATT and CDR2 SNEGSKA (reference sequence). The CDR3 loop spans 16 amino acids. Unmatched junction bases numbered 3, after V lost 3 bases and J lost 1 base. Sequenced material: PBMCs, sequenced either directly or after in vitro stimulation (not recorded which). The V gene is TRBV20-1, the J gene TRBJ2-5; TRBD2 aligns across 15 bases. This sequence was found in a human donor in good health (CMV status not recorded). Some clones in this sample may be carry-over from other donors' samples. The CDR3: CSARGTSGRLQETQYF. The DNA for the CDR3 is TGCAGTGCTAGGGGGACTAGCGGGAGGCTCCAAGAGACCCAGTACTTC.